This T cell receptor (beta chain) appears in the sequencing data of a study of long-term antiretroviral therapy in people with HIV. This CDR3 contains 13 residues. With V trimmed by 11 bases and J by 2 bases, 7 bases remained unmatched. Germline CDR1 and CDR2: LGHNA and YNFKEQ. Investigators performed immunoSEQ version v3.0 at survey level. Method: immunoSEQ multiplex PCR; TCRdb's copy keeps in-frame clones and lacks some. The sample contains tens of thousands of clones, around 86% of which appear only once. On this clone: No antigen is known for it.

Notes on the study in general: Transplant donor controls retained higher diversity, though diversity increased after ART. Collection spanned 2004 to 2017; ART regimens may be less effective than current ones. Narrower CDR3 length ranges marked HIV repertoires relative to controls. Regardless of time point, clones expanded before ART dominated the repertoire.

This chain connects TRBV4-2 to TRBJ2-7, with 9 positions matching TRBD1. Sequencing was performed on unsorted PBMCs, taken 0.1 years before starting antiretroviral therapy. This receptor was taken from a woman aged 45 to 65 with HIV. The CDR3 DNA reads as TGTGCCTCGAGAAGGGACAGGGCCTACGAGCAGTACTTC. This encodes CASRRDRAYEQYF.